These T cell receptor beta chains were read from a single sample in a study of cytomegalovirus exposure and HLA in healthy donors. The method was immunoSEQ multiplex PCR; TCRdb's version includes in-frame clones alone and lacks a portion of them. This table has around 180,000 clones, about 77% appearing once. Sequencing was carried out using PBMCs. Receptor source: a woman in her thirties in good health and CMV-seropositive. Both conserved end residues are part of each CDR3. D genes are given only for firm matches. The size of a clone is reported for some rows only, either as once, few or many, or as a class for expanded clones.

size: few; D: TRBD1; J: TRBJ1-5; V: TRBV7-9; DNA: TGTGCCAGCAGCTTCGGGACAGGTGTAAATCAGCCCCAGCATTTT; CDR3: CASSFGTGVNQPQHF
size: -; D: TRBD1; J: TRBJ1-1; V: TRBV10-3; DNA: TGTGCCATCAGTGGGGGACAGTCGAACACTGAAGCTTTCTTT; CDR3: CAISGGQSNTEAFF
size: -; D: TRBD2; J: TRBJ2-1; V: TRBV6-1; DNA: TGTGCCAGCAGTGAACGGGGGCTAGCGGGGGCCAATGAGCAGTTCTTC; CDR3: CASSERGLAGANEQFF
size: -; D: TRBD1; J: TRBJ1-5; V: TRBV19; DNA: TGTGCCAGTAGTATAGAAGGGACAGGCAATCAGCCCCAGCATTTT; CDR3: CASSIEGTGNQPQHF
size: -; D: -; J: TRBJ2-7; V: TRBV4-1; DNA: TGCGCCAGCAGCCACTCAGGTACGGGGGAGCAGTACTTC; CDR3: CASSHSGTGEQYF
size: -; D: -; J: TRBJ1-1; V: TRBV28; DNA: TGTGCCAGCAGCCTCCAGGGCTCTGAAGCTTTCTTT; CDR3: CASSLQGSEAFF
size: -; D: -; J: TRBJ2-3; V: TRBV10-3; DNA: TGTGCCATCACCGCGGGACTTCAGGGTACGCAGTATTTT; CDR3: CAITAGLQGTQYF
size: -; D: -; J: TRBJ1-2; V: TRBV7-2; DNA: TGTGCCAGCAGCTTAGGGTTTGGGGTTGAGGGTGGCTACACCTTC; CDR3: CASSLGFGVEGGYTF
size: -; D: -; J: TRBJ1-3; V: TRBV5-6; DNA: TGTGCCGGCAGCTTCACTGTGCAGGCAGGGGGAAACACCATATATTTT; CDR3: CAGSFTVQAGGNTIYF
size: -; D: -; J: TRBJ1-1; V: TRBV7-9; DNA: TGTGCCAGCAGCCTGGGACAGAACACTGAAGCTTTCTTT; CDR3: CASSLGQNTEAFF
size: -; D: TRBD1; J: TRBJ1-5; V: TRBV2; DNA: TGTGCCAGCAGCGGGAGGGACAGGGTACAGCCCCAGCATTTT; CDR3: CASSGRDRVQPQHF
size: -; D: TRBD2; J: TRBJ2-1; V: TRBV7-6; DNA: TGTGCCAGCAGCTTAGGACTAGCCTCTACTGAGCAGTTCTTC; CDR3: CASSLGLASTEQFF
size: -; D: TRBD1; J: TRBJ1-4; V: TRBV7-2; DNA: TGTGCCAGCAGACATCCGGGACAGGGGACTGAAAAACTGTTTTTT; CDR3: CASRHPGQGTEKLFF
size: -; D: -; J: TRBJ2-1; V: TRBV19; DNA: TGTGCCAGTACCGCGGGGAGCTCCTACAATGAGCAGTTCTTC; CDR3: CASTAGSSYNEQFF
size: -; D: -; J: TRBJ1-3; V: TRBV4-2; DNA: TGTGCCAGCAGCCTTGAGGGAAACACCATATATTTT; CDR3: CASSLEGNTIYF
size: few; D: -; J: TRBJ1-1; V: TRBV18; DNA: TGTGCCAGCTGCCTAGGAGTGGACACTGAAGCTTTCTTT; CDR3: CASCLGVDTEAFF
size: -; D: -; J: TRBJ2-1; V: TRBV5-1; DNA: TGCGCCAGCAGCTTTTCGGGCGGGACGGACAATGAGCAGTTCTTC; CDR3: CASSFSGGTDNEQFF
size: -; D: -; J: TRBJ2-1; V: TRBV11-2; DNA: TGTGCCGGTCGACCCGTCGGACTCTCCTACAATGAGCAGTTCTTC; CDR3: CAGRPVGLSYNEQFF
size: -; D: -; J: TRBJ1-4; V: TRBV5-1; DNA: TGCGCCAGCAGCTTGGCCGGGGGGAGCCTTGAAAAACTGTTTTTT; CDR3: CASSLAGGSLEKLFF
size: -; D: -; J: TRBJ2-2; V: TRBV9; DNA: TGTGCCGGCAGCGCCCAGGGGACCGGGGAGCTGTTTTTT; CDR3: CAGSAQGTGELFF
size: -; D: TRBD2; J: TRBJ2-3; V: TRBV19; DNA: TGTGCCAGTTCTAGACTAGCGGGGGGTCCAGATACGCAGTATTTT; CDR3: CASSRLAGGPDTQYF
size: -; D: -; J: TRBJ1-1; V: TRBV5-4; DNA: TGTGCCCGAGGAGGGGCTCTGGCCCTCAGCACTGAAGCTTTCTTT; CDR3: CARGGALALSTEAFF
size: few; D: -; J: TRBJ1-1; V: TRBV7-2; DNA: TGTGCCAGCAGCCAAGCGAGACAGTCGGGTATAACTGAAGCTTTCTTT; CDR3: CASSQARQSGITEAFF
size: -; D: TRBD1; J: TRBJ1-2; V: TRBV29-1; DNA: TGCAGCGTTCCACCGGGACAGGGCGATGGCTACACCTTC; CDR3: CSVPPGQGDGYTF
size: -; D: -; J: TRBJ2-7; V: TRBV5-1; DNA: TGCGCCAGCAGCTGGAACGGAGACTCCTACGAGCAGTACTTC; CDR3: CASSWNGDSYEQYF
size: -; D: TRBD1; J: TRBJ1-3; V: TRBV29-1; DNA: TGCAGCGGCCGCGGACAGGGATCGGTAAACGGCGCTGACGGAAACACCATATATTTT; CDR3: CSGRGQGSVNGADGNTIYF
size: once; D: -; J: TRBJ1-2; V: TRBV5-6; DNA: TGTGCCAGCAGCCGAGGACTGGGTTTAGGGTATGGCTACACCTTC; CDR3: CASSRGLGLGYGYTF
size: -; D: TRBD1; J: TRBJ2-2; V: TRBV5-4; DNA: TGTGCCAGCAGCTTAGGGGGCGCGGGCACCGGGGAGCTGTTTTTT; CDR3: CASSLGGAGTGELFF
size: -; D: -; J: TRBJ1-2; V: TRBV27; DNA: TGTGCCAGCAGTCAGACAGTTAACGGCTATGGCTACACCTTC; CDR3: CASSQTVNGYGYTF
size: -; D: -; J: TRBJ2-1; V: TRBV9; DNA: TGTGCCAGCAGCGCGATCGGGAATGAGCAGTTCTTC; CDR3: CASSAIGNEQFF
size: -; D: -; J: TRBJ1-2; V: TRBV4-3; DNA: TGCGCCAGCAGCCAAGACAGGGGCTCCTATGGCTACACCTTC; CDR3: CASSQDRGSYGYTF
size: -; D: TRBD1; J: TRBJ1-4; V: TRBV11-2; DNA: TGTGCCAGCAGCTTAGAGGGGACAGTTAATGAAAAACTGTTTTTT; CDR3: CASSLEGTVNEKLFF
size: once; D: TRBD2; J: TRBJ2-2; V: TRBV7-7; DNA: TGTGCTAGCAGCTTCCTAGCGGGAGGGGGAACCGGGGAGCTGTTTTTT; CDR3: CASSFLAGGGTGELFF
size: once; D: -; J: TRBJ1-2; V: TRBV4-3; DNA: TGCGCCAGCAGCCAAGATGGATCCAGGGACTATGGCTACACCTTC; CDR3: CASSQDGSRDYGYTF
size: -; D: -; J: TRBJ2-7; V: TRBV19; DNA: TGTGCCAGTAGCCCCGTGCTAAACTACGAGCAGTACTTC; CDR3: CASSPVLNYEQYF
size: -; D: -; J: TRBJ2-7; V: TRBV2; DNA: TGTGCCATCTCTTCAGCAGACCGAGGTGGTTACGAGCAGTACTTC; CDR3: CAISSADRGGYEQYF
size: few; D: TRBD1; J: TRBJ1-1; V: TRBV19; DNA: TGTGCCAGTAGTTTGCGACAGGGAGGTTACGACACTGAAGCTTTCTTT; CDR3: CASSLRQGGYDTEAFF
size: -; D: -; J: TRBJ1-1; V: TRBV2; DNA: TGTGCCAGCTGTTTCGAGGGGAACACTGAAGCTTTCTTT; CDR3: CASCFEGNTEAFF
size: -; D: TRBD1; J: TRBJ1-5; V: TRBV19; DNA: TGTGCCAGTAGTAATCTGTTTGGGACAGGCAATCAGCCCCAGCATTTT; CDR3: CASSNLFGTGNQPQHF
size: -; D: -; J: TRBJ1-1; V: TRBV4-1; DNA: TGCGCCAGCAGCCAATTGGGGCGGGGGACTGAAGCTTTCTTT; CDR3: CASSQLGRGTEAFF
size: once; D: -; J: TRBJ2-1; V: TRBV5-6; DNA: TGTGCCAGCAGCTTCATACTCCAGGGACTTAATGAGCAGTTCTTC; CDR3: CASSFILQGLNEQFF
size: -; D: -; J: TRBJ2-7; V: TRBV5-6; DNA: TGTGCCAGCAGCTCGGCCGGGACTGCGGATATCTACTACGAGCAGTACTTC; CDR3: CASSSAGTADIYYEQYF
size: few; D: -; J: TRBJ2-7; V: TRBV6-1; DNA: TGTGCCAGCAGTGAAGGCGGAGGCAGCTCCTACGAGCAGTACTTC; CDR3: CASSEGGGSSYEQYF
size: -; D: -; J: TRBJ2-7; V: TRBV6-5; DNA: TGTGCCAGCAGTTACTCGAGGTGGAGCTCCTACGAGCAGTACTTC; CDR3: CASSYSRWSSYEQYF
size: -; D: TRBD2; J: TRBJ2-2; V: TRBV7-6; DNA: TGTGCCAGCAGTCCCGGGACTAGCCAGGAGACCGGGGAGCTGTTTTTT; CDR3: CASSPGTSQETGELFF
size: -; D: TRBD2; J: TRBJ2-5; V: TRBV19; DNA: TGTGCCAGTAGTATAGAGAGTTTAGCGGGGAAAGAGACCCAGTACTTC; CDR3: CASSIESLAGKETQYF
size: -; D: -; J: TRBJ1-1; V: TRBV27; DNA: TGTGCCAGCAGCCTATTTGCCCCATGGGAGGAAGCTTTCTTT; CDR3: CASSLFAPWEEAFF
size: -; D: TRBD1; J: TRBJ1-6; V: TRBV6-1; DNA: TGTGCCAGCAGTGACCGGGACAGTCGCTCCTATAATTCACCCCTCCACTTT; CDR3: CASSDRDSRSYNSPLHF
size: -; D: TRBD1; J: TRBJ1-2; V: TRBV5-1; DNA: TGCGCCAGCAGTCACGGACAGGGAGGGGGCTATGGCTACACCTTC; CDR3: CASSHGQGGGYGYTF
size: -; D: -; J: TRBJ2-5; V: TRBV7-8; DNA: TGTGCCAGCAGCTCACGTAGACAGTTTATAGAAGAGACCCAGTACTTC; CDR3: CASSSRRQFIEETQYF
size: once; D: -; J: TRBJ2-3; V: TRBV6-5; DNA: TGTGCCAGCAGTGCAGGACAGACCCACACAGATACGCAGTATTTT; CDR3: CASSAGQTHTDTQYF
size: few; D: -; J: TRBJ2-3; V: TRBV7-9; DNA: TGTGCCAGCAGCTTAGTCGGTACAGATACGCAGTATTTT; CDR3: CASSLVGTDTQYF
size: -; D: -; J: TRBJ2-3; V: TRBV5-1; DNA: TGCGCCAGCAGCTTGCTGAGGCGGACAGATACGCAGTATTTT; CDR3: CASSLLRRTDTQYF
size: -; D: -; J: TRBJ1-5; V: TRBV19; DNA: TGTGCCAGTAGTAGCCAGAGGGCGGAGCCCCAGCATTTT; CDR3: CASSSQRAEPQHF
size: -; D: -; J: TRBJ2-5; V: TRBV7-9; DNA: TGTGCCAGCAGCTTAAGTGAGCGAGAGACCCAGTACTTC; CDR3: CASSLSERETQYF
size: -; D: -; J: TRBJ1-1; V: TRBV19; DNA: TGTGCCAGTAACTTAAGGAGGGACACTGAAGCTTTCTTT; CDR3: CASNLRRDTEAFF
size: -; D: TRBD1; J: TRBJ1-5; V: TRBV28; DNA: TGTGCCAGCAGACCCCCGGGACAGGGGCCGTTAATCTATCAGCCCCAGCATTTT; CDR3: CASRPPGQGPLIYQPQHF
size: few; D: -; J: TRBJ2-1; V: TRBV4-1; DNA: TGCGCCAGCAGCCAAGATGGCCCCAGAGAGGCCCTGCAGTTCTTC; CDR3: CASSQDGPREALQFF
size: many; D: -; J: TRBJ2-7; V: TRBV6-5; DNA: TGTGCCAGCATGAGTCCCACTTACGAGCAGTACTTC; CDR3: CASMSPTYEQYF
size: -; D: -; J: TRBJ2-3; V: TRBV5-1; DNA: TGCGCCAGCAGCTCTGACACCACTAGCACAGATACGCAGTATTTT; CDR3: CASSSDTTSTDTQYF